The clone carrying this TCR beta chain has more than one count but fewer than ten. Its specificity is unknown. The CDR3 is 13 amino acids. CDR1 is SGHTA, CDR2 FQGNSA, per germline. The V and J ends lost 2 bases and 9 bases respectively, with 13 bases between them. The sample is drawn from a study of identical twins. Overall study findings and caveats: Its conclusions, products of cross-sectional statistical analysis, did not come from following the same donors. In cord blood, abundant beta clonotypes had fewer insertions; memory showed no trend. Models predicted too little out-of-frame TCR alpha sharing in monozygotic twins.

Template switching introduced a universal primer site, and the cDNA bore unique molecular identifiers. TCRdb used MiXCR to reprocess the 5' RACE reads, holding one entry per CDR3 protein. The top ten hold approximately 1% of the sample, which has roughly 470,000 distinct CDR3 sequences, roughly an eighth seen once. The same sample was also used in a study of yellow fever vaccine responses in identical twins.

The source of this sequence is a woman younger than 35 in good health. Sequenced input: CD4+ T cells sorted from blood. This chain joins TRBV7-2 and TRBJ2-5; D perhaps matches TRBD1 (6 bases). CDR3: CASSLQGLGAQYF. CDR3 bases: TGTGCCAGCAGCTTACAGGGGCTCGGGGCCCAGTACTTC.